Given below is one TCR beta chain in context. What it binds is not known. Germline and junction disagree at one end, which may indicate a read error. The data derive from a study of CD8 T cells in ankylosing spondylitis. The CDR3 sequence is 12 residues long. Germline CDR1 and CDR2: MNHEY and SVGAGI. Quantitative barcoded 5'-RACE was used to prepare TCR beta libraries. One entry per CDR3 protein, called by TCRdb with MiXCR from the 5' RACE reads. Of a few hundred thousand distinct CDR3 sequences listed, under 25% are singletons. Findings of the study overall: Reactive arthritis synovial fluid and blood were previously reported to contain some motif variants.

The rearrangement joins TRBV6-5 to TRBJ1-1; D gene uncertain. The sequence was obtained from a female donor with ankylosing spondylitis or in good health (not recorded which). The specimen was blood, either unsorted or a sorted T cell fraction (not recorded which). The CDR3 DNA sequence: TGTGCCATCAGTTACCGGACGGGTGAAGCTTTCTTT. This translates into CAISYRTGEAFF.